This T cell receptor beta chain came from a study of robustness of blood B and T cell sequencing (dated by TCRdb to the late 2010s). Study-level background: The goal of the study was to figure out the amount of peripheral blood required to reliably characterize the TCRbeta and IgG repertoires of an individual. For technical replicates, two replicate TCRbeta cDNA libraries were prepared from one shared RNA pool that came from a single 10 ml draw. Each of the roughly ten independently drawn blood samples had its TCRbeta and IgG repertoires measured. Results the study describes overall, beyond this receptor: Across technical replicate libraries, around 95% of the top 10,000 TCRbeta clonotypes in one library were also found in the other. The TCRbeta rarefaction curves did not fully level off, which suggests either under-sequencing or many low-abundance clonotypes. Every single 10 ml sample contained the 1,000 most abundant TCRbeta clonotypes from the pooled draws. When 3 or 4 tubes (roughly 30-45 ml blood) were combined, saturation was approached in coverage of the top 10,000 TCRbeta clonotypes. No improvement in the overlap of rare TCRbeta clonotypes was observed when tubes were pooled, implying that much larger blood volumes would be needed for rare TCRbeta clonotypes to be captured. Evidence of cross-contamination, likely caused by batch processing, was seen in one pair of TCRbeta libraries, and the UMI-sequence pairs shared between the two libraries were removed. Because EDTA tubes had to be fractionated immediately, the use of EDTA tubes in multi-site collections was limited.

TCRbeta repertoires were quantified from mRNA rather than genomic DNA, which captures expressed receptors. Without cell sorting, buffy coat leukocytes were collected into Trizol, and RNA was extracted using the Direct-zol RNA MiniPrep Plus kit. To separate plasma, buffy coat and red blood cells, EDTA blood tubes were immediately centrifuged at 4 degrees C. Receptors were amplified or captured by PCR. TCRdb shows the sequencer as Illumina MiSeq. cDNA was synthesized with SMARTScribe reverse transcriptase and a 5' template-switch oligo that added a universal priming site. The template-switch oligo carried a 12-nucleotide random unique molecular identifier (UMI) that tagged each cDNA molecule. Chain-specific reverse primers targeted TCRbeta transcripts during reverse transcription. Leftover template-switch adapters were removed by uracil DNA glycosylase treatment, and cDNA was purified using a Qiagen MinElute kit. For the first PCR, around 21 cycles were run with KAPA HiFi HotStart ReadyMix and step-out primers, split across four 50 ul reactions. Before any further amplification, the products of the first-round PCR were gel-purified. Illumina Nextera adapters were added in a second approximately 8-cycle PCR, after which libraries were purified and pooled. A 50-nucleotide 5' read captured the UMI barcode for each TCRbeta molecule. The source study handled its data this way. Using the MIGEC toolkit, reads were grouped by UMI into consensus reads. Forward and reverse consensus reads were merged with PEAR to produce final reads. A custom decontamination script removed identical UMI-sequence pairs shared across libraries, treating them as cross-sample contamination. V(D)J assignment and CDR3 extraction were performed with MIGMAP, a wrapper around IgBLAST. A TCR clonotype was defined by an identical V gene, J gene and CDR3 amino acid sequence; no sequencing was done for CDR1 and CDR2. TCRdb trimmed the raw reads at Q25, called clones with MiXCR and kept productive beta chains. Identical CDR3 proteins give one entry, which carries the most common genes and DNA. TCRdb assigned the V and J calls; the authors' analysis was not used. The sample contains approximately 1,200 distinct CDR3 sequences, 65% to 70% of them found a single time. The top ten clones comprise about a third of the sample.

The CDR3 holds 13 amino acids from the cysteine to the phenylalanine. Of the read, only the CDR3 DNA is kept; its 39 bases are in frame from base 1. V gives up 3 bases and J gives up 6 bases, and the segment between their germline ends measures 13 bases. According to the germline V gene, CDR1 reads SGHRS and CDR2 reads YFSETQ. About this clonotype itself: The specificity of this receptor is unknown. Base qualities are not provided; no much larger clone lies one nucleotide away.

This clonotype was sampled from a human donor in good health. Sample: peripheral blood. The rearranged chain carries TRBV5-1 and TRBJ2-7; a weak D assignment points to TRBD2 (6 bases agree). CDR3 protein: CASSWTTSTEQYF. The DNA sequence is as follows: TGCGCCAGCAGCTGGACGACTAGTACCGAGCAGTACTTC.